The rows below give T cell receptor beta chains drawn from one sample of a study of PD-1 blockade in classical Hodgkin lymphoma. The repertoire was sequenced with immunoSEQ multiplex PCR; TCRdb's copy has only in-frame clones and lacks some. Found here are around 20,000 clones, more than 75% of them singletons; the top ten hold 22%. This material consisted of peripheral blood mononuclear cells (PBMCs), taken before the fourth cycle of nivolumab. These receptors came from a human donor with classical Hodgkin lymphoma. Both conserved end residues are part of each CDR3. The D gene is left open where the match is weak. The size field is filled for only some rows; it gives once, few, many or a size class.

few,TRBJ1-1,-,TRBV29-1,CSVTGTMNTEAFF,TGCAGCGTCACAGGGACAATGAACACTGAAGCTTTCTTT
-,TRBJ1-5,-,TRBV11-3,CASSLVCGNQPQHF,TGTGCCAGCAGCTTAGTATGCGGCAATCAGCCCCAGCATTTT
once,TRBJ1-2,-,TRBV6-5,CASNPFVGYGYTF,TGTGCCAGCAACCCGTTCGTGGGCTATGGCTACACCTTC
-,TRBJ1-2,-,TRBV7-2,CASSSPGPNYGYTF,TGTGCCAGCAGCTCACCGGGACCCAACTATGGCTACACCTTC
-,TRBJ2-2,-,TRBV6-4,CASRKGPNKGELFF,TGTGCCAGCAGAAAGGGACCGAACAAAGGGGAGCTGTTTTTT
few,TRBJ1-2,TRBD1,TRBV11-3,CASSSGQGPYTF,TGTGCCAGCAGCTCTGGACAGGGACCATACACCTTC
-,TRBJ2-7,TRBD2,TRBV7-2,CASTLAGPFEQYF,TGTGCCAGCACCCTAGCGGGGCCTTTCGAGCAGTACTTC
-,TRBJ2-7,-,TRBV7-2,CASSLIYASVNYEQYF,TGTGCCAGCAGCTTAATCTACGCTAGCGTGAACTACGAGCAGTACTTC
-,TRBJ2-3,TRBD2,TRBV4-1,CASSQAAGTSGRSATDTQYF,TGCGCCAGCAGCCAAGCGGCCGGGACTAGCGGGAGGTCGGCCACAGATACGCAGTATTTT
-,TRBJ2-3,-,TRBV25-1,CASSDPGLHTQYF,TGTGCCAGCAGTGACCCGGGACTCCATACGCAGTATTTT
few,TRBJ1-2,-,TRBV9,CASSVGASGSNYGYTF,TGTGCCAGCAGCGTAGGCGCCAGCGGGTCTAACTATGGCTACACCTTC
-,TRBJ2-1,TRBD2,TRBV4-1,CASSPWDRGGINEQFF,TGCGCCAGCAGCCCATGGGACCGGGGGGGGATCAATGAGCAGTTCTTC
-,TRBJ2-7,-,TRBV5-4,CASSQDLGAYEQYF,TGCGCCAGCAGCCAAGATTTAGGGGCCTACGAGCAGTACTTC
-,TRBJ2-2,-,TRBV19,CASSIFASDTGELFF,TGTGCCAGTAGTATTTTTGCTTCAGACACCGGGGAGCTGTTTTTT
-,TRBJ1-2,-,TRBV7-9,CASSLVQSPTGYTF,TGTGCCAGCAGCTTAGTCCAATCCCCAACTGGTTACACCTTC
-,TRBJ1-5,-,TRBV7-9,CASSSERMGNQPQHF,TGTGCCAGCAGCTCCGAGCGCATGGGGAATCAGCCCCAGCATTTT
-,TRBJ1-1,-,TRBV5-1,CASSGRGTVSANTEAFF,TGCGCCAGCAGCGGTCGGGGCACGGTCTCGGCTAACACTGAAGCTTTCTTT